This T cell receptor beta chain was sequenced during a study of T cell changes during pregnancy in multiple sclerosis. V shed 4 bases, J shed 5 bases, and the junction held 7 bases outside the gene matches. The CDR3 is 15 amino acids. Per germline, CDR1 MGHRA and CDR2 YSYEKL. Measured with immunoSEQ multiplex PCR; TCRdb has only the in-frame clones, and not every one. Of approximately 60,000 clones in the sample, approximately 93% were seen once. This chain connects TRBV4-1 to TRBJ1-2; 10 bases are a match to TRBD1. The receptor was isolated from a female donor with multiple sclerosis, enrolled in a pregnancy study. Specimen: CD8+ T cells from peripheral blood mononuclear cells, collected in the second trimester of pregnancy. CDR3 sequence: CASSLEGTGVYGYTF. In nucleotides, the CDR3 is TGCGCCAGCAGCCTCGAGGGGACAGGGGTTTATGGCTACACCTTC.